These 32 T cell receptor beta chains originate from one sample sequenced in a study of T cell responses to AZD1222 COVID-19 vaccine. Some clones are missing from TCRdb's copy, which holds only in-frame ones; the method was immunoSEQ multiplex PCR. The table has 130,000 or so clones, about 90% seen once; the top ten hold roughly 5.4%. Source: peripheral blood, taken on day 0 of AZD1222 vaccination. Source of these receptors: an adult in good health.

This chain joins TRBV5-1 and TRBJ1-1, with D unresolved. The CDR3 is made up of 13 amino acids. Trimming removed 2 bases from V and 5 bases from J, with 10 bases in between. Germline values: CDR1 SGHRS, CDR2 YFSETQ. CDR3 sequence reads: CASSFSGGTEAFF. The DNA of the CDR3 is TGCGCCAGCAGCTTTTCAGGTGGAACTGAAGCTTTCTTT.

The chain links TRBV5-1 to TRBJ2-7; 9 nucleotides agree with TRBD1. Germline CDR1 is SGHRS and CDR2 is YFSETQ. Unmatched junction bases numbered 11, after V lost 0 bases and J lost 4 bases. The CDR3 runs to 17 residues. CDR3 loop: CASSLGSGQGVVYEQYF. In DNA, the CDR3 is TGCGCCAGCAGCTTGGGTTCGGGACAGGGTGTGGTATACGAGCAGTACTTC.

The V and J genes are TRBV28 and TRBJ2-7; D is possibly TRBD1 (6 bases). Germline CDR1 MDHEN, CDR2 SYDVKM. The V end was cut by 1 base, the J end by 6 bases, with 13 bases between. The CDR3 sequence is 14 residues long. CDR3 loop: CASSLSAGAGEQYF. The CDR3 nucleotides are TGTGCCAGCAGTTTATCGGCAGGGGCAGGCGAGCAGTACTTC.

The rearrangement links TRBV6-5 to TRBJ2-7; 10 nucleotides match TRBD1. V gave up 11 bases and J gave up 4 bases; unmatched junction bases: 11. The germline V gene encodes CDR1 MNHEY and CDR2 SVGAGI. The CDR3 totals 14 residues. The DNA of the CDR3 is TGTGCCTCCCGCCCGGGACAGGGGACTTACGAGCAGTACTTC. Translating it yields CASRPGQGTYEQYF.

The rearrangement joins TRBV19 to TRBJ2-7; 7 bases agree with TRBD2. The CDR3 runs 16 residues. Germline CDR1 is LNHDA and CDR2 is SQIVND (reference sequence). Trimming took 5 bases from V and 3 from J; bases not matched to a gene: 13. The CDR3 loop reads CASSPLGREGFYEQYF. The CDR3 nucleotides are TGTGCCAGTAGTCCGTTAGGCAGGGAGGGATTCTACGAGCAGTACTTC.

The rearrangement links TRBV19 to TRBJ2-2; D is ambiguous. The CDR3 has 13 amino acids. Germline CDR1 LNHDA, CDR2 SQIVND (reference sequence). Trimming removed 7 bases at V and 1 base at J, with 7 bases between. The DNA of the CDR3 is TGTGCCAGTACAGGAAAGAACACCGGGGAGCTGTTTTTT. Its protein is CASTGKNTGELFF.

The J gene is TRBJ2-1, the V gene TRBV3-1 (or the pseudogene TRBV3-2), with D perhaps TRBD1 (6 bases). Trimming removed 6 bases at V and 9 bases at J, with 15 bases between. Germline V CDR1 and CDR2: LGHDT, YNNKEL (reference sequence). This CDR3 is built from 13 residues. CDR3 sequence: CASRVQGVREQFF. In nucleotides, the CDR3 is TGTGCCAGCAGGGTACAGGGAGTGCGTGAGCAGTTCTTC.

The chain combines TRBV5-6 with TRBJ2-1; D perhaps matches TRBD1 (6 bases). Trimming removed 4 bases from V and 9 bases from J, with 17 bases in between. Per the germline V gene, CDR1 is SGHDT and CDR2 is YYEEEE. The CDR3 covers 14 residues. For the CDR3, the DNA is TGTGCCAGCAGCCGAACTACAGGGTTAGGTGAGCAGTTCTTC. Protein product: CASSRTTGLGEQFF.

The chain links TRBV5-6 to TRBJ1-2; 8 nucleotides align to TRBD1. Germline V CDR1 and CDR2: SGHDT, YYEEEE. J gave up 0 bases and V 4 bases, and 8 bases lay outside the gene matches. The CDR3 sequence is 16 residues long. The CDR3 nucleotides are TGTGCCAGCAGCCCCCCCGGGACAGGAGCTAACTATGGCTACACCTTC. It yields the protein CASSPPGTGANYGYTF.

The V gene is TRBV19, the J gene TRBJ1-5; 9 nucleotides line up with TRBD1. Trimming at V came to 3 bases and at J to 1 base, leaving 7 bases not matched to a gene. This CDR3 has 17 amino acids. CDR1 and CDR2 (germline): LNHDA, SQIVND (reference sequence). CDR3 sequence: CASSIQTGGGSNQPQHF. The CDR3 DNA reads as TGTGCCAGTAGTATTCAAACAGGGGGCGGGAGCAATCAGCCCCAGCATTTT. The complete variable domain, with remaining parts taken from reference TRBV19 and TRBJ1-5, reads DGGITQSPKYLFRKEGQNVTLSCEQNLNHDAMYWYRQDPGQGLRLIYYSQIVNDFQKGDIAEGYSVSREKKESFPLTVTSAQKNPTAFYLCASSIQTGGGSNQPQHFGDGTRLSIL.

The rearrangement joins TRBV7-9 to TRBJ1-2; 8 positions agree with TRBD1. Germline CDR1 reads SEHNR; CDR2 reads FQNEAQ (reference sequence). V gave up 5 bases and J gave up 6 bases; unmatched junction bases: 11. The CDR3 consists of 15 residues. The CDR3 nucleotides read TGTGCCAGCAGCGGGCAGGACAGGGATAAGAATGGCTACACCTTC. Its translation: CASSGQDRDKNGYTF.

This clone has only one observation. The rearrangement uses TRBV10-1 and TRBJ1-6; D unresolved. Between the trimmed V and J ends, which lost 4 bases and 9 bases, there was a span of 10 bases. The CDR3 sequence is 13 residues long. Germline V gene sequence: CDR1 WNHNN, CDR2 SYGVQD (reference sequence). The chain's CDR3 is CASSGWVGSPLHF. The CDR3 coding sequence is TGCGCCAGCAGTGGTTGGGTCGGTTCACCCCTCCACTTT.

The chain uses TRBV5-1 and TRBJ2-4; 7 bases are a match to TRBD1. Trimming cost V 4 bases and J 1 base; bases outside gene matches: 17. This CDR3 is built from 19 residues. The germline CDR1 and CDR2 sequences are SGHRS and YFSETQ. CDR3 sequence reads: CASSPEEATGSLAKNIQYF. The DNA of the CDR3 is TGCGCCAGCAGCCCCGAGGAGGCGACAGGGAGCCTGGCCAAAAACATTCAGTACTTC. The entire variable domain, with the rest obtained from reference TRBV5-1 and TRBJ2-4, is as follows: KAGVTQTPRYLIKTRGQQVTLSCSPISGHRSVSWYQQTPGQGLQFLFEYFSETQRNKGNFPGRFSGRQFSNSRSEMNVSTLELGDSALYLCASSPEEATGSLAKNIQYFGAGTRLSVL.

The rearrangement joins TRBV7-9 to TRBJ2-7; 9 nucleotides agree with TRBD1. V lost 4 bases and J lost 4; bases outside the gene matches: 8. Germline-derived CDR1 and CDR2 are SEHNR and FQNEAQ (reference sequence). The CDR3 loop spans 15 amino acids. The CDR3 region has the DNA TGTGCCAGCAGCTCCCCACCGACAGGGGGGTACGAGCAGTACTTC. Its translation: CASSSPPTGGYEQYF. Combining the CDR3 with reference TRBV7-9 and TRBJ2-7 gives the whole variable domain DTGVSQNPRHKITKRGQNVTFRCDPISEHNRLYWYRQTLGQGPEFLTYFQNEAQLEKSRLLSDRFSAERPKGSFSTLEIQRTEQGDSAMYLCASSSPPTGGYEQYFGPGTRLTVT.

The chain employs TRBV5-1 and TRBJ1-2, with 8 bases fitting TRBD1. V lost 4 bases and J lost 3; bases outside the gene matches: 5. Per germline, CDR1 SGHRS and CDR2 YFSETQ. The CDR3 is 14 residues long. This CDR3 reads CASSTGQGYYGYTF. The CDR3 bases are TGCGCCAGCAGCACCGGACAGGGCTACTATGGCTACACCTTC.

The chain uses TRBV19 and TRBJ1-4; D gene uncertain. The V gene lost 5 bases and the J gene lost 5 bases, with 9 bases spanning the gap. This CDR3 region has 13 residues. Per germline, CDR1 LNHDA and CDR2 SQIVND (reference sequence). CDR3 coding DNA: TGTGCCAGTAGTCCCAGGAGGAATGAAAAACTGTTTTTT. Encoded protein: CASSPRRNEKLFF.

The chain employs TRBV30 and TRBJ1-6, with D tentatively TRBD1 (5 bases). Germline V gene sequence: CDR1 GTSNPN, CDR2 SVGIG (reference sequence). Deletions cut 1 base from V and 6 bases from J, with 7 bases between. CDR3 length equals 13 residues. CDR3 nucleotides: TGTGCCTGGAGTGCGGGGGGTAATTCACCCCTCCACTTT. Amino acid sequence: CAWSAGGNSPLHF.

This clone was counted between two and nine times. The chain is built from TRBV2 and TRBJ2-3; D is perhaps TRBD1 or TRBD2 (6 bases each). Germline loops: CDR1 SNHLY, CDR2 FYNNEI. V dropped 2 bases and J dropped 2 bases, with 11 bases sitting between them. The CDR3 has 15 residues. In nucleotides, the CDR3 is TGTGCCAGCAGTGAATACGGGGGCTCCACAGATACGCAGTATTTT. Protein sequence: CASSEYGGSTDTQYF.

This clone was observed a handful of times. This chain connects TRBV6-5 to TRBJ2-7; TRBD2 might be the D (5 bases). Germline V gene data show CDR1 as MNHEY and CDR2 as SVGAGI. The V and J ends lost 7 bases and 4 bases respectively, with 17 bases between them. The CDR3 runs to 14 residues. The CDR3 here is CASTNGVSMYEQYF. For the CDR3, the DNA is TGTGCCAGCACCAACGGGGTCTCTATGTACGAGCAGTACTTC.

The chain links TRBV2 to TRBJ2-6; no firm D call. CDR1 is SNHLY, CDR2 FYNNEI, per germline. This CDR3 has 15 amino acids. Between the trimmed V and J ends, which lost 7 bases and 1 base, there was a span of 11 bases. Here the CDR3 DNA reads TGTGCCAGCACCGAAAGGGTGTCTGGGGCCAACGTCCTGACTTTC. Protein sequence: CASTERVSGANVLTF. Full variable domain (outside the CDR3, taken from reference TRBV2 and TRBJ2-6): EPEVTQTPSHQVTQMGQEVILRCVPISNHLYFYWYRQILGQKVEFLVSFYNNEISEKSEIFDDQFSVERPDGSNFTLKIRSTKLEDSAMYFCASTERVSGANVLTFGAGSRLTVL.

This chain links TRBV3-1 (or the pseudogene TRBV3-2) with TRBJ2-7; 13 bases map to TRBD2. Germline values: CDR1 LGHDT, CDR2 YNNKEL (reference sequence). The junction had 5 bases not matched to a gene; V was cut back by 0 bases and J by 6 bases. The CDR3 covers 16 residues. The CDR3 sequence: CASSQDPLAGGGEQYF. CDR3 bases: TGTGCCAGCAGCCAAGATCCACTAGCGGGAGGGGGCGAGCAGTACTTC.

CDR3 coding DNA: TGTGCCAGCAGTTCTGGGGTGGAGGGCTACACCTTC. Its translation is CASSSGVEGYTF. The genes are TRBV27 and TRBJ1-2, with no clear D. The CDR3 has 12 residues. Germline CDR1 MNHEY, CDR2 SMNVEV (reference sequence). Trimming removed 4 bases from V and 8 bases from J, with 11 bases in between.

V gene TRBV11-2 combines with J gene TRBJ1-3; the D gene is possibly TRBD1 (5 bases). Looked up from germline, CDR1 is SGHAT and CDR2 is FQNNGV. Trimming shortened V by 7 bases and J by 4 bases, and 17 bases separated the two germline ends. This CDR3 is 15 amino acids long. CDR3 nucleotides: TGTGCCAGCATCGGTCAGGGTCGGTCGGGAAACACCATATATTTT. Translating gives CASIGQGRSGNTIYF.

J is TRBJ1-5 and V is TRBV19; D is unresolved. CDR3 size: 14 residues. V lost 3 bases to trimming and J lost 5 bases, with 11 bases between them. CDR1 and CDR2 from the germline V gene are LNHDA and SQIVND (reference sequence). The CDR3 DNA is TGTGCCAGTAGTATGAGGAGATTGGATCAGCCCCAGCATTTT. Translating it yields CASSMRRLDQPQHF.

The chain combines TRBV3-1 (or the pseudogene TRBV3-2) with TRBJ2-2; D unclear. Germline values: CDR1 LGHDT, CDR2 YNNKEL (reference sequence). Trimming pared 3 bases from V and 6 bases from J, leaving 5 bases between. This CDR3 comprises 12 residues. In nucleotides, the CDR3 is TGTGCCAGCAGCCATGTAGCCGGGGAGCTGTTTTTT. Protein: CASSHVAGELFF.

This chain connects TRBV7-8 to TRBJ1-5, with D uncertain. Germline values: CDR1 SGHVS, CDR2 FQNEAQ. The CDR3 consists of 15 residues. Trimming shortened V by 3 bases and J by 0 bases, and 9 bases separated the two germline ends. The CDR3 region is CASSFASYSNQPQHF. CDR3 DNA sequence: TGTGCCAGCAGCTTCGCAAGTTATAGCAATCAGCCCCAGCATTTT.

CDR3 DNA: TGTGCCAGCAGGGACAGAATCACTGAAGCTTTCTTT. Its protein is CASRDRITEAFF. The chain joins TRBV2 to TRBJ1-1; D possibly corresponds to TRBD1 (6 bases). Trimming pared 6 bases from V and 4 bases from J, leaving 9 bases between. This CDR3 comprises 12 residues. Per germline, CDR1 SNHLY and CDR2 FYNNEI. The full variable domain, rest sourced from reference TRBV2 and TRBJ1-1, is EPEVTQTPSHQVTQMGQEVILRCVPISNHLYFYWYRQILGQKVEFLVSFYNNEISEKSEIFDDQFSVERPDGSNFTLKIRSTKLEDSAMYFCASRDRITEAFFGQGTRLTVV.

The CDR3 DNA reads TGTGCCAGCAGTCGCGGGCCGGGGGACACTGAAGCTTTCTTT. Translated, it gives CASSRGPGDTEAFF. The V and J genes are TRBV28 and TRBJ1-1; possibly TRBD1 for D (5 bases). V was clipped by 5 bases and J by 3 bases, with 13 bases between them. The CDR3 has 14 amino acids. Germline V CDR1 and CDR2: MDHEN, SYDVKM.

This clone was seen more than once but under ten times. V and J are TRBV27 and TRBJ2-1; 9 bases are a match to TRBD1. The CDR3 is made up of 16 amino acids. J lost 3 bases, V lost 8 bases, and 11 bases had no gene match. Germline CDR1 MNHEY, CDR2 SMNVEV (reference sequence). The CDR3 DNA is TGTGCCAGCGGTCAAGAGGGGACAGGGCTCTACAATGAGCAGTTCTTC. Translation: CASGQEGTGLYNEQFF.

The gene calls are TRBV28 and TRBJ1-5; no clear D. CDR1 and CDR2 (germline): MDHEN, SYDVKM. There are 12 residues in the CDR3. V lost 6 bases and J 4 bases, leaving 7 bases between the germline ends. The CDR3 DNA follows: TGTGCCAGCAGCACAACGAATCAGCCCCAGCATTTT. This sequence encodes CASSTTNQPQHF. The full variable domain, rest sourced from reference TRBV28 and TRBJ1-5, is DVKVTQSSRYLVKRTGEKVFLECVQDMDHENMFWYRQDPGLGLRLIYFSYDVKMKEKGDIPEGYSVSREKKERFSLILESASTNQTSMYLCASSTTNQPQHFGDGTRLSIL.

This clone was observed a single time. V gene TRBV30 combines with J gene TRBJ2-3, with 7 bases fitting TRBD1. V lost 2 bases and J lost 4; bases outside the gene matches: 6. This CDR3 region has 14 residues. Germline-derived CDR1 and CDR2 are GTSNPN and SVGIG (reference sequence). The CDR3 loop is CAWSRDRSADTQYF. The CDR3, as DNA: TGTGCCTGGAGTAGGGACAGAAGTGCAGATACGCAGTATTTT.

The gene calls are TRBV30 and TRBJ1-5, with 7 bases that match TRBD1. Germline V gene data show CDR1 as GTSNPN and CDR2 as SVGIG (reference sequence). The CDR3 consists of 14 residues. The V and J ends lost 5 bases and 4 bases, in that order; junction bases with no gene match: 8. The CDR3 DNA is TGTGCCTGGTCCGGGACAGCAAGAAATCAGCCCCAGCATTTT. Amino acid sequence: CAWSGTARNQPQHF.